These 20 T cell receptor beta chains came from one sample sequenced in a study of T-cell memory formation after mild COVID-19 (dated by TCRdb to the early 2020s). The method was 5' RACE. Sequencing used an Illumina NovaSeq 6000. TCRdb reprocessing: public reads trimmed at Q25 with fastp, clones called with MiXCR, in-frame beta chains kept. Under each unique CDR3 protein, matching rows form one entry showing the most common genes and DNA. For this sample the table gives 150,000 to 200,000 distinct CDR3 sequences, of which 11% were detected only once. The top ten clones comprise approximately 3.8% of the sample. Sequenced material: PBMCs or a T cell subset sorted from them (not recorded which). Receptors were obtained from a man younger than 35 who had mild COVID-19 (a few samples of this study predate the infection). The sample titles of this study are shuffled in the database, so cell type and time point are left out; the donor was told from shared clones.

The chain recombines TRBV5-1 with TRBJ2-5; no firm D call. The CDR3 runs to 13 residues. The germline V gene encodes CDR1 SGHRS and CDR2 YFSETQ. Trimming removed 3 bases from V and 2 bases from J, with 8 bases in between. This chain's CDR3 is CASSWSLQETQYF. The CDR3 DNA is TGCGCCAGCAGCTGGAGCCTTCAAGAGACCCAGTACTTC.

The chain couples TRBV6-6 to TRBJ1-1; D is perhaps TRBD1 (5 bases). V lost 6 bases to trimming and J lost 3 bases, with 17 bases between them. Germline V CDR1 and CDR2: MNHNY, SVGAGI (reference sequence). CDR3 length: 15 residues. The CDR3 sequence is CASRPSWGRDTEAFF. For the CDR3, the DNA is TGTGCCAGCAGACCCTCATGGGGGAGGGACACTGAAGCTTTCTTT.

Ten or more counts support this clonotype. The chain combines TRBV5-5 with TRBJ2-1; the D call may be TRBD1 or TRBD2 (5 bases each). Germline assignment: CDR1 SGHKS and CDR2 YYEKEE (reference sequence). Trimming shortened V by 8 bases and J by 2 bases, and 17 bases separated the two germline ends. This CDR3 has 15 residues. The CDR3 DNA follows: TGTGCCAGTCTTTCACCGGGACGGACCTACAATGAGCAGTTCTTC. Encoded protein: CASLSPGRTYNEQFF.

V usage is TRBV20-1 and J usage is TRBJ2-3, with D possibly TRBD1 on 5 matching bases. CDR1 is DFQATT and CDR2 is SNEGSKA in the germline V gene (reference sequence). Trimming removed 5 bases at V and 1 base at J, with 10 bases between. The CDR3 consists of 13 residues. CDR3 sequence reads: CSAPTTGTDTQYF. The CDR3 nucleotides are TGCAGTGCTCCTACGACAGGCACAGATACGCAGTATTTT.

This clonotype came up many times. The rearrangement links TRBV6-1 to TRBJ2-7; 11 bases match TRBD2. CDR3 length: 14 residues. Germline values: CDR1 MNHNS, CDR2 SASEGT. After removal of 7 bases from V and 2 bases from J, the junction contained 4 bases not matched to a gene. The CDR3 nucleotides are TGTGCCAGCATCTCGACTAGCGGGACCTACGAGCAGTACTTC. It yields the protein CASISTSGTYEQYF.

This clonotype was seen only a few times. The rearrangement joins TRBV19 to TRBJ1-5; a weak D match, TRBD1 (5 bases). Trimming left V 4 bases short and J 5 bases short, with 15 bases between. The V gene's germline CDR1 is LNHDA and CDR2 SQIVND (reference sequence). The CDR3 is 15 residues long. CDR3 loop: CASSKETVTDQPQHF. The CDR3 DNA reads TGTGCCAGTAGTAAGGAGACAGTAACTGATCAGCCCCAGCATTTT.

A few counts support this clonotype. The gene calls are TRBV4-3 and TRBJ1-6; D is perhaps TRBD1 (5 bases). V was clipped by 0 bases and J by 3 bases, with 12 bases between them. Germline V CDR1 and CDR2: LGHNA, YSLEER. The CDR3 contains 17 residues. The CDR3 bases are TGCGCCAGCAGCCAAGACGCGAGGGGAATCTATAATTCACCCCTCCACTTT. Protein product: CASSQDARGIYNSPLHF.

This clonotype was counted at least ten times. The gene calls are TRBV15 and TRBJ1-1; 7 nucleotides match TRBD1. Germline V gives CDR1 LNHNV, CDR2 YYDKDF (reference sequence). V shed 8 bases, J shed 5 bases, and the junction held 14 bases outside the gene matches. The CDR3 totals 15 residues. The CDR3 region is CATGRGGTAGTEAFF. The CDR3 DNA is TGTGCCACCGGGAGGGGGGGGACAGCAGGGACTGAAGCTTTCTTT.

V is TRBV29-1 and J is TRBJ2-1; 7 bases agree with TRBD1. Trimming removed 6 bases from V and 5 bases from J; junction bases left unmatched: 7. The CDR3 spans 13 residues. Germline-derived CDR1 and CDR2 are SQVTM and ANQGSEA. The CDR3 sequence is CSVAGDSHNEQFF. The CDR3 DNA is TGCAGCGTCGCCGGGGACAGCCACAATGAGCAGTTCTTC.

This clonotype appeared a few times. V is TRBV20-1 and J is TRBJ2-5; D might be TRBD1 (6 bases). The CDR3 is 15 amino acids. CDR1 is DFQATT, CDR2 SNEGSKA, per germline (reference sequence). Trimming took 1 base from V and 3 from J, leaving 15 bases between them. The CDR3 coding sequence is TGCAGTGCTAGAGTACCCGGGACAAGCAAAGAGACCCAGTACTTC. This encodes CSARVPGTSKETQYF.

V usage is TRBV3-1 and J usage is TRBJ1-6; TRBD1 aligns across 7 bases. From germline, CDR1 is LGHDT and CDR2 YNNKEL (reference sequence). This CDR3 has 13 residues. Trimming removed 4 bases from V and 8 bases from J; junction bases left unmatched: 2. In nucleotides, the CDR3 is TGTGCCAGCAGCCGGGACAGTCATTCACCCCTCCACTTT. Protein sequence: CASSRDSHSPLHF.

This clonotype was seen only a few times. The chain links TRBV5-1 to TRBJ2-2; D remains unclear. The CDR3 runs 15 residues. Germline assignment: CDR1 SGHRS and CDR2 YFSETQ. Between the trimmed V and J ends, which lost 3 bases and 0 bases, there was a span of 9 bases. The CDR3 region has the DNA TGCGCCAGCAGCTCATCAGGACCGAACACCGGGGAGCTGTTTTTT. Encoded protein: CASSSSGPNTGELFF.

The chain couples TRBV7-3 to TRBJ2-1; 8 bases are shared with TRBD1. After removal of 2 bases from V and 9 bases from J, the junction contained 6 bases not matched to a gene. This CDR3 comprises 14 residues. In germline, CDR1 is SGHTA, CDR2 FQGTGA. The CDR3 DNA is TGTGCCAGCAGCTTAGGGACAGGTCAGAGTGAGCAGTTCTTC. Amino acids: CASSLGTGQSEQFF.

This clonotype has at least ten counts. The chain combines TRBV7-9 with TRBJ2-3; TRBD1 aligns across 9 bases. The V gene end was trimmed by 0 bases and the J gene end by 6 bases; junction bases not matched to a gene: 7. This CDR3 region has 16 residues. Looked up from germline, CDR1 is SEHNR and CDR2 is FQNEAQ (reference sequence). This CDR3 is CASSLARDRESDTQYF. The CDR3 DNA follows: TGTGCCAGCAGCTTAGCGCGGGACAGGGAATCGGATACGCAGTATTTT. The whole variable domain, filled in from reference TRBV7-9 and TRBJ2-3, reads DTGVSQNPRHKITKRGQNVTFRCDPISEHNRLYWYRQTLGQGPEFLTYFQNEAQLEKSRLLSDRFSAERPKGSFSTLEIQRTEQGDSAMYLCASSLARDRESDTQYFGPGTRLTVL.

This clonotype was detected many times. The CDR3 region has the DNA TGTGCCAGCAGCTTAAGAGGGGGGCAGTATTTT. It codes for CASSLRGGQYF. This chain connects TRBV7-2 to TRBJ2-3, with D possibly matching TRBD1 (6 bases). Germline-derived CDR1 and CDR2 are SGHTA and FQGNSA. Trimming removed 2 bases at V and 11 bases at J, with 8 bases between. The CDR3 totals 11 residues.

This clonotype turned up a few times. The genes are TRBV12-3 or TRBV12-4 and TRBJ1-5, with unresolved D. The CDR3 covers 12 residues. Trimming stripped 6 bases from V and 8 bases from J, with 11 bases between. The CDR3 DNA sequence: TGTGCCAGCAGCCAGGACGGCAAGCCCCAGCATTTT. Protein: CASSQDGKPQHF.

CDR3 sequence reads: CASSPFGVSGSSSYNEQFF. CDR3 nucleotide sequence: TGTGCCAGCAGTCCCTTCGGGGTTAGCGGGTCGAGCTCCTACAATGAGCAGTTCTTC. The chain is built from TRBV6-6 and TRBJ2-1; 7 bases match TRBD2. The germline gives CDR1 MNHNY, CDR2 SVGAGI (reference sequence). V lost 5 bases to trimming and J lost 0 bases; unmatched junction nucleotides: 16. The CDR3 runs 19 residues.

This clonotype was seen a handful of times. The CDR3, as DNA: TGTGCCAGCAGGAGAGACCCGACAGATACGCAGTATTTT. This encodes CASRRDPTDTQYF. V and J are TRBV6-5 and TRBJ2-3, with no clear D. Between the trimmed V and J ends, which lost 6 bases and 3 bases, there was a span of 10 bases. CDR3 length: 13 amino acids. CDR1 is MNHEY, CDR2 SVGAGI, per germline.

This clonotype was picked up a small number of times. The rearrangement joins TRBV2 to TRBJ1-2; 9 bases fit TRBD1. CDR1 and CDR2 from the germline V gene are SNHLY and FYNNEI. The CDR3 has 13 residues. V lost 3 bases, J lost 7 bases, and 3 bases stayed unmatched. The CDR3 DNA is TGTGCCAGCAGTGAGGGGACAGGGTTTGGCTACACCTTC. This encodes CASSEGTGFGYTF.

This clonotype was observed at least ten times. The chain couples TRBV20-1 to TRBJ2-1, with 8 bases aligning to TRBD2. The CDR3 loop spans 14 amino acids. In germline, CDR1 is DFQATT, CDR2 SNEGSKA (reference sequence). The ends lost 4 bases at V and 2 bases at J; junction bases unmatched: 4. In DNA, the CDR3 is TGCAGTGCTAAATCGGGGGGGCCCTACAATGAGCAGTTCTTC. This codes for CSAKSGGPYNEQFF.